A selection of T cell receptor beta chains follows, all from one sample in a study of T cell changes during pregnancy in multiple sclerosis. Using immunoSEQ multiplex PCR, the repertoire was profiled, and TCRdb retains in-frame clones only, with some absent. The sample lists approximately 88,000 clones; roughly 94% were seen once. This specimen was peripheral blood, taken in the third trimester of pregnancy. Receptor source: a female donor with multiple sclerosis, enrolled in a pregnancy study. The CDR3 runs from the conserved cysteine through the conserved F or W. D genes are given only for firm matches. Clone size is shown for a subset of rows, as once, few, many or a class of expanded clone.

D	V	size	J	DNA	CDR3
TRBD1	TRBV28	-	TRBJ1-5	TGTGCCAGCAGCCTCAGGGGGCGCAAACAGCCCCAGCATTTT	CASSLRGRKQPQHF
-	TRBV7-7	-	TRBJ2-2	TGTGCCAGCAGCTTAGCGGGCGGGAATTCCGGGGAGCTGTTTTTT	CASSLAGGNSGELFF
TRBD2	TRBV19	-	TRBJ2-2	TGTGCCAGTAGTACGAGCGGGGACACCGGGGAGCTGTTTTTT	CASSTSGDTGELFF
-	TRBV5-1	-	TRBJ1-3	TGCGCCAGCAGACAGGTCGGTGGAAACACCATATATTTT	CASRQVGGNTIYF
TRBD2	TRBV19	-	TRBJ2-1	TGTGCCAGTAGTGTTGGGACTAGCGGGTCCTACAATGAGCAGTTCTTC	CASSVGTSGSYNEQFF
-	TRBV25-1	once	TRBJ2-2	TGTGCCAGCAGGAGAACCGGGGAGCTGTTTTTT	CASRRTGELFF
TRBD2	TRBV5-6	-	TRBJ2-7	TGTGCCAGCAGCTTGGGTACTAGCGGTGAGCAGTACTTC	CASSLGTSGEQYF
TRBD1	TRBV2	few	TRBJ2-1	TGTGCCAGCAGTGCAGGGACAGGAGAGCAGTTCTTC	CASSAGTGEQFF
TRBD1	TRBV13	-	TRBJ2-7	TGTGCCAGCAGCTCCCTCTTGGACAGGGGGGGAGGGCAGTACTTC	CASSSLLDRGGGQYF
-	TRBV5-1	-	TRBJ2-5	TGCGCCAGCAGGGGCCCCCAAGAGACCCAGTACTTC	CASRGPQETQYF
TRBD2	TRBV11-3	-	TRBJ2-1	TGTGCCAGCAGCTTAGAGGGGAGCGGGGCTTACAATGAGCAGTTCTTC	CASSLEGSGAYNEQFF
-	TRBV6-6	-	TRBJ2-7	TGTGCCAGCAGTTTTCCAGGGTCCTACGAGCAGTACTTC	CASSFPGSYEQYF
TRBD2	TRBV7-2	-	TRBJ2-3	TGTGCCAGCAGCTTAGGATCAGGACTAGCGGCGGGAGATACGCAGTATTTT	CASSLGSGLAAGDTQYF
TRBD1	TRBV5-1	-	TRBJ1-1	TGCGCCAGCAGCCAGGGACAGGGTCTAGGCACTGAAGCTTTCTTT	CASSQGQGLGTEAFF
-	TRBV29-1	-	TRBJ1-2	TGCAGCGTGGCGGGGGAGTCTGGATACACCTTC	CSVAGESGYTF
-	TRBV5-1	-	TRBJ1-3	TGCGCCAGCAGCTTATTAGGACAGAGATTTCCCTTTGGAAACACCATATATTTT	CASSLLGQRFPFGNTIYF
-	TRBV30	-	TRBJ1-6	TGTGCCTGGTGGGAGGGTTTCCTCATCACCCTCCACTTT	CAWWEGFLITLHF
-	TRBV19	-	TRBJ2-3	TGTGCCAGTAGTATAGGCTACAGTGAGTCAGATACGCAGTATTTT	CASSIGYSESDTQYF
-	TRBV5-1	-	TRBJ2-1	TGCGCCAGCAGCTTGGCCGGCAGGGGACCCTACAATGAGCAGTTCTTC	CASSLAGRGPYNEQFF
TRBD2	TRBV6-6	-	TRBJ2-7	TGTGCCAGCAGTGCCTTGGTAGCGGGAGTGAGTGAGCAGTACTTC	CASSALVAGVSEQYF
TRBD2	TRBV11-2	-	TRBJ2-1	TGTGCCAGCAGCTTTGCGGGAGCGTACAATGAGCAGTTCTTC	CASSFAGAYNEQFF
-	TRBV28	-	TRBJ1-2	TGTGCCAGCAGTTTGACGGGATTCGGGGGCTATGGCTACACCTTC	CASSLTGFGGYGYTF
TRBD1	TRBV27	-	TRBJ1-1	TGTGCCAGCCGGACCTGGGACAGGTCCATGAACACTGAAGCTTTCTTT	CASRTWDRSMNTEAFF
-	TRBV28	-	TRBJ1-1	TGTGCCAGCAGTTTAGACAGGCGCTTGTGGGCCACTGAAGCTTTCTTT	CASSLDRRLWATEAFF
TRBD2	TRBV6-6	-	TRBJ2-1	TGTGCCAGCAGACCGTTTACTAGCGGGAGTAATGAGCAGTTCTTC	CASRPFTSGSNEQFF
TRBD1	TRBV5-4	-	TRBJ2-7	TGTGCCAGCAGCTTGGGGACAGGCTTCACGGCGTACGAGCAGTACTTC	CASSLGTGFTAYEQYF
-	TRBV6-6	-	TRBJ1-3	TGTGCCAGCAGCCCTCGAGCTTCTGGAAACACCATATATTTT	CASSPRASGNTIYF
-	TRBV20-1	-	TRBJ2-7	TGCAGGGCCGGGACACCGTACGAGCAGTACTTC	CRAGTPYEQYF
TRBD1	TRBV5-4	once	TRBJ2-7	TGTGCCAGCAGTTACGGGACAGGGGGCTCCTACGAGCAGTACTTC	CASSYGTGGSYEQYF
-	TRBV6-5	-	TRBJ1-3	TGTGCCAGCAGTCGAACAGGCCTCTCTGGAAACACCATATATTTT	CASSRTGLSGNTIYF
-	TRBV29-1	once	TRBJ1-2	TGCAGCGTTCATCTCGGCTATGGCTACACCTTC	CSVHLGYGYTF
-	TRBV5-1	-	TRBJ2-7	TGCGCCAGCAGCCACACACAGGTTACTTACAACGAGCAGTACTTC	CASSHTQVTYNEQYF
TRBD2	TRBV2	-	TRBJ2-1	TGTGCCAGCAGTGAAGTGATTGGGACTAGCGGGATTAGCTCCTACAATGAGCAGTTCTTC	CASSEVIGTSGISSYNEQFF
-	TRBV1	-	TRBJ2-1	TGCACCAGCAGCCAAGACCCAGGCTCGGTCTACAATGAGCAGTTCTTC	CTSSQDPGSVYNEQFF
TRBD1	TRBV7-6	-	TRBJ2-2	TGTGCCAGCAGCGCGTCCGGGACAGGGGGAACCGGGGAGCTGTTTTTT	CASSASGTGGTGELFF
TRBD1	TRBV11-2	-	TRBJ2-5	TGTGCCAGCAGCTTAGGCGGGACAGGGGGAGAGACCCAGTACTTC	CASSLGGTGGETQYF